This paragraph covers one T cell receptor (beta chain) sequence. What it binds is not known. At one end, the junction sequence differs from germline, possibly due to a read error. These data are taken from a study of T cell responses to AZD1222 COVID-19 vaccine. CDR1 and CDR2 from the germline V gene are KGHDR and SFDVKD. This CDR3 has 12 amino acids. Sequenced by immunoSEQ multiplex PCR; TCRdb stores in-frame clones only, minus some. The sample carries about 110,000 clones, roughly 90% recorded once. Study-wide results and limits: When two AZD1222 doses had been given, Spike-specific TCR breadth and depth rose. As reported, nearly half of all spike-specific TCRs target variant regions that are unmutated. Across the whole spike, CD4 TCRs peaked at regions 160-218 and 743-854. The sample set comprised mostly white British donors with more females, and clonal diversity was possibly underestimated.

The chain is built from TRBV24-1 and TRBJ2-5, with no clear D. The TCR originated in an adult in good health. Sequencing used peripheral blood, obtained on day 0 of AZD1222 vaccination. The CDR3 region has the DNA TGTGCCACGAGTGGTGTGGAGGAGACCCAGTACTTC. Translated: CATSGVEETQYF.